A single sample is the source of the 19 T cell receptor beta chains below, sequenced in a study of breast tumors, draining lymph nodes, adjacent tissues. Samples came from axillary lymph nodes draining the breast cancer. In TCRdb, the multiplex PCR reads were re-called with MiXCR into one record per CDR3 protein. The profile shows 290,000 or so distinct CDR3 sequences, under 35% of them singletons. Sequencing was performed on axillary lymph node tissue. These receptors all come from a female donor with breast cancer. Some clones in this sample may be carry-over from other donors' samples.

This clonotype was observed many times. This chain connects TRBV4-3 to TRBJ1-2; 10 bases map to TRBD1. The V and J ends lost 0 bases and 5 bases, in that order; junction bases with no gene match: 9. Germline V gene sequence: CDR1 LGHNA, CDR2 YSLEER. This CDR3 is 17 amino acids long. The CDR3 sequence: CASSQDWDRGGRYGYTF. CDR3 DNA: TGCGCCAGCAGCCAAGATTGGGACAGGGGAGGACGGTATGGCTACACCTTC.

The sample holds many counts of this clonotype. The chain employs TRBV15 and TRBJ2-3; 10 nucleotides align to TRBD2. J was trimmed by 2 bases and V by 3 bases; bases with no gene match: 5. The CDR3 has 16 amino acids. Germline-derived CDR1 and CDR2 are LNHNV and YYDKDF (reference sequence). The DNA for the CDR3 is TGTGCCACCAGCAGTCCTAGCGGGAGAGCCACAGATACGCAGTATTTT. Amino acid sequence: CATSSPSGRATDTQYF.

This clonotype was seen many times. CDR3 protein: CASSYGTRNQPQHF. Here the CDR3 DNA reads TGTGCCAGCAGTTACGGGACAAGGAATCAGCCCCAGCATTTT. J is TRBJ1-5 and V is TRBV6-2 or TRBV6-3, with D maybe TRBD1 (6 bases). The length of the CDR3 is 14 residues. V lost 2 bases and J lost 4, with 9 bases in between. CDR1 is MNHEY and CDR2 is SVGEGT in the germline V gene.

This clonotype was seen at least ten times. The chain joins TRBV29-1 to TRBJ2-2; D may be TRBD1 (5 bases). CDR1 and CDR2 from the germline V gene are SQVTM and ANQGSEA. This CDR3 region has 11 residues. V lost 7 bases to trimming and J lost 4 bases, with 7 bases between them. CDR3 in amino acids: CSAQGTGELFF. The CDR3 region has the DNA TGCAGCGCTCAGGGCACCGGGGAGCTGTTTTTT.

This clonotype was observed a few times. Given a much more abundant clone one base away, this may be a read error. The CDR3 DNA reads TGTGCCAACAGCCCGGGGCCGGGACAGGGAGTATATGAGCAGTTCTTC. Its protein is CANSPGPGQGVYEQFF. The chain links TRBV7-9 to TRBJ2-1; TRBD1 agrees at 9 bases. The CDR3 covers 16 residues. CDR1 SEHNR and CDR2 FQNEAQ come from the germline V gene (reference sequence).

On this clonotype itself: Being one base from a much bigger clone, this may be a read error. This rearrangement joins TRBV11-2 to TRBJ1-2; possibly TRBD1 for D (5 bases). This CDR3 has 14 residues. CDR1 is SGHAT, CDR2 FQNNGV, per germline. The DNA for the CDR3 is TGTGCCAGCCCCGGGGGGGGTCCGGGATATGGCTACGCCTTC. Translating gives CASPGGGPGYGYAF.

This clonotype was seen repeatedly, ten times or more. The chain has TRBV5-1 and TRBJ2-3; 11 bases map to TRBD2. V was clipped by 3 bases and J by 1 base; unmatched bases: 4. Germline V gene sequence: CDR1 SGHRS, CDR2 YFSETQ. The CDR3 has 16 residues. DNA for the CDR3: TGCGCCAGCAGCTCGATGACTAGCGGGGGCACAGATACGCAGTATTTT. Translation: CASSSMTSGGTDTQYF.

On this clonotype: With a much larger clone just one base away, this may be a read error. The chain joins TRBV20-1 to TRBJ2-7; no clear D. The CDR3 loop spans 11 amino acids. Germline loops: CDR1 DFQATT, CDR2 SNEGSKA (reference sequence). CDR3 region: CSARDLYEQSF. The CDR3 region has the DNA TGCAGTGCTAGAGATTTGTACGAGCAGTCCTTC.

This clonotype was found many times. The chain links TRBV5-1 to TRBJ2-3, with 10 positions matching TRBD1. V lost 4 bases and J lost 4; bases outside the gene matches: 9. The CDR3 totals 16 residues. CDR1 SGHRS and CDR2 YFSETQ come from the germline V gene. In nucleotides, the CDR3 is TGCGCCAGCAGCCATGGGACAGGGGTTGTGGCAGATACGCAGTATTTT. Its protein is CASSHGTGVVADTQYF.

This clonotype was seen ten or more times. V is TRBV4-3 and J is TRBJ2-3, with D perhaps matching TRBD2 (6 bases). Germline loops: CDR1 LGHNA, CDR2 YSLEER. The CDR3 covers 16 residues. V lost 0 bases and J lost 1, with 11 bases in between. As DNA, the CDR3 is TGCGCCAGCAGCCAAGATGTGGGGGAGGGCACAGATACGCAGTATTTT. It is translated as CASSQDVGEGTDTQYF.

This clonotype has a handful of counts. This clone may be a read error of a much larger clone one base away. J is TRBJ2-1 and V is TRBV20-1, with TRBD2 matching over 7 bases. CDR1 DFQATT and CDR2 SNEGSKA come from the germline V gene (reference sequence). The CDR3 has 15 amino acids. In nucleotides, the CDR3 is TGCGGTGCTAGAGTCCCGGGGAGGGCCGGGAATGAGCAGTTCTTC. Its translation: CGARVPGRAGNEQFF.

Concerning this clonotype itself: A read error may produce the germline difference seen at one junction end. The V gene is TRBV3-1, the J gene TRBJ2-6; TRBD1 agrees at 9 bases. The CDR3 length is 20 residues. Germline lookup yields CDR1 LGHDT and CDR2 YNNKEL (reference sequence). CDR3 protein: CASSHEPGQGNPSGANVLAF. CDR3 in DNA: TGTGCCAGCAGCCACGAACCCGGACAGGGGAATCCCTCTGGGGCCAACGTCCTGGCTTTC.

This clonotype was counted only a few times. One end of the junction is discordant with germline, which a read error may explain. The chain joins TRBV9 to TRBJ2-5, with TRBD1 identical over 10 bases. From germline, CDR1 is SGDLS and CDR2 YYNGEE. This CDR3 is built from 14 residues. CDR3 coding DNA: TGTGCCAGCAGCAAGGACAGGGGGTGGGAGACCCAGTCCTTC. Its translation: CASSKDRGWETQSF.

This clonotype was detected ten times or more. The chain is built from TRBV11-3 and TRBJ2-2; D is unresolved. Germline CDR1 reads SGHNT; CDR2 reads YENEEA. CDR3 length: 15 amino acids. The V and J ends lost 0 bases and 7 bases respectively, with 12 bases between them. The CDR3 region is CASSLDPRSGGELFF. The CDR3, as DNA: TGTGCCAGCAGCTTAGATCCTAGATCAGGCGGGGAGCTGTTTTTT.

This clonotype has a count of ten or more. This sequence joins TRBV6-1 and TRBJ1-2; 11 bases are a match to TRBD1. The trim removed 3 bases at V and 4 bases at J, leaving 4 bases unmatched. The V gene's germline CDR1 is MNHNS and CDR2 SASEGT. The CDR3 covers 15 residues. The CDR3 region is CASSEDGTGGYGYTF. CDR3 sequence (DNA): TGTGCCAGCAGTGAGGACGGGACAGGGGGCTATGGCTACACCTTC.

The sample holds a few counts of this clonotype. The junction shows a germline mismatch at one end, possibly a read error. V usage is TRBV28 and J usage is TRBJ2-7, with no clear D. CDR1 and CDR2 from the germline V gene are MDHEN and SYDVKM. The CDR3 has 11 residues. The CDR3: CASSATGPDVF. CDR3 DNA: TGTGCCAGCAGTGCTACCGGGCCAGACGTTTTC.

The CDR3 DNA reads as TGTGCCAGCAGCCCACGCCTAGCGGGAGGCTATGAGCAGTTCTTC. Translated, it gives CASSPRLAGGYEQFF. V is TRBV6-5 and J is TRBJ2-1, with 11 bases that match TRBD2. CDR1 and CDR2 from the germline V gene are MNHEY and SVGAGI. This CDR3 comprises 15 residues. Germline trimming cut 6 bases from V and 8 bases from J; bases unmatched to any gene: 9.

With regard to this clonotype: The junction departs from germline at one end; a sequencing error may be responsible. This chain connects TRBV6-4 to TRBJ2-2; D unclear. There are 12 residues in the CDR3. Per the germline V gene, CDR1 is MRHNA and CDR2 is SNTAGT. The CDR3 sequence is CAGSKNTGELFF. As DNA, the CDR3 is TGTGCCGGCAGCAAGAACACTGGGGAGCTGTTTTTT.

The genes are TRBV28 and TRBJ2-7, with D hard to call. Trimming cost V 5 bases and J 4 bases, with 9 bases left between them. This CDR3 region has 12 residues. Per germline, CDR1 MDHEN and CDR2 SYDVKM. CDR3 sequence: CASSPHPYEQYF. The CDR3 DNA reads as TGTGCCAGCAGTCCTCACCCATACGAGCAGTACTTC.